The clone carrying this T cell receptor beta chain has only a few counts. The sample is drawn from a study of CD8+ T cells in alopecia areata. Across the study: The percentage of affected scalp area served as the score of severity for treated patients.

This CDR3 has 16 residues. The germline CDR1 and CDR2 sequences are SGHTA and FQGNSA. V was cut by 5 bases and J by 0 bases, with 14 bases left in between. The treatment: oral pan-JAK inhibitor, 5-10 mg twice daily. Extraction and reverse transcription of RNA yielded cDNA as the sequencing template. Some clones are missing from TCRdb's copy, which holds only in-frame ones; the method was immunoSEQ multiplex PCR. The sample includes 190,000 or so clones, 55% to 70% of them seen just once. The source was CD4+ T cells sorted from blood, collected at week 24, from a patient treated with tofacitinib. The chain carries TRBV7-2 and TRBJ2-4; possibly TRBD1 or TRBD2 for D (5 bases each). The origin of this receptor is a human donor with alopecia areata. The CDR3: CASSPTGTGAKNIQYF. CDR3 nucleotides: TGTGCCAGCAGCCCCACCGGGACGGGAGCCAAAAACATTCAGTACTTC.